This T cell receptor (beta chain) is from a study of CXCR3-negative and CXCR3-positive naive CD8 T cells (dated by TCRdb to between 2018 and 2020). About the investigation overall: In total, about 150 million TRB reads were obtained, or roughly 1.5 +/- 0.3 million reads per library. Data from fewer than 12 donors, pooled across two independent experiments, went into the diversity and physicochemical repertoire analyses. Naive subsets from 5 or 6 donors and memory cells from 3 donors were included in the TRBV-TRBJ cluster analysis.

Each CD8+ T cell subset was flow-sorted in triplicate, with roughly 310,000 cells per subset placed directly into RLT lysis buffer. To keep memory contaminants out, a stringent definition of naive CD8+ T cells was applied: CD45RO-CCR7+CD27+CD95-. Standard density gradient centrifugation was used to isolate peripheral blood mononuclear cells from buffy coats. Naive CXCR3-negative and CXCR3-positive CD8+ T cells were flow-sorted on a FACSAria III. Total RNA was extracted from sorted cells with an RNeasy Mini Kit. Sequencing instrument: NextSeq 550. The Human TCR Profiling Kit (MiLaboratory) was used to prepare UMI-labeled 5' RACE TRB cDNA libraries. cDNA synthesis used the entire amount of extracted RNA, and PCR amplification then used the entire amount of cDNA produced. Libraries were prepared in parallel using an identical number of PCR cycles. The paper's processing steps were these. With a minimum of two reads required per UMI, MIGEC and MiXCR pulled out about 50,000 +/- 10,000 unique UMI-labeled TRB cDNA molecules from each library. Each library averaged around 40,000 +/- 10,000 functional in-frame TRB CDR3 nucleotide clonotypes without stop codons. After each sample was downsampled to 5000 UMI-labeled TRB molecules, VDJtools was used to calculate diversity metrics such as normalized Shannon-Wiener and Chao1. VDJtools computed clonotype-size-weighted physicochemical properties of the central five CDR3 residues: interaction energy, strength, volume and Kidera factor 4. Following TCRdb reprocessing, every CDR3 protein sequence forms one entry, and DNA is not provided. These V and J calls derive from TCRdb rather than the authors' analysis. The sample's own table lists 130,000 to 150,000 distinct CDR3 sequences. Under 0.35% of the sample goes to the ten largest clones.

Of note for this clonotype: Its antigen is still unknown.

Looking up the germline V gene (reference sequence) yields CDR1 DFQATT and CDR2 SNEGSKA. The CDR3, cysteine through phenylalanine, is 13 amino acids long. DNA was not recorded. What the work shows at the level of the full study, not this receptor alone: Because surface CD5, which has been linked to self-reactivity in mice, was comparable between naive subsets, TCR interaction strength was also inferred from TRB CDR3 physicochemical properties. Similar TRBV-TRBJ usage was shown by naive CXCR3-negative and CXCR3-positive cells from the same donor, whereas distinct patterns were shown by memory cells. TRB CDR3s from CXCR3-positive naive cells showed higher hydrophobicity (lower Kidera factor 4), lower energy, and higher strength and volume indices than CXCR3-negative naive cells. Repertoire diversity was comparably high in both naive subsets but much lower in memory CD8+ T cells. Because CXCR3 expression was partially decreased after cryopreservation, freshly isolated PBMCs were used for most assays.

The receptor's source is a human donor in good health. Some clones in this sample may be carry-over from other donors' samples. This receptor chain uses TRBV20-1 and TRBJ1-1. The sequencing sample was made of naive CXCR3+ CD8+ T cells from blood. Explained via the paper, the cell subset or site label denotes: CD45RO-CCR7+CD27+CD95- naive CD8+ T cells expressing CXCR3 (TNR3+). The CDR3 region reads CSVWGPLSTEAFF.